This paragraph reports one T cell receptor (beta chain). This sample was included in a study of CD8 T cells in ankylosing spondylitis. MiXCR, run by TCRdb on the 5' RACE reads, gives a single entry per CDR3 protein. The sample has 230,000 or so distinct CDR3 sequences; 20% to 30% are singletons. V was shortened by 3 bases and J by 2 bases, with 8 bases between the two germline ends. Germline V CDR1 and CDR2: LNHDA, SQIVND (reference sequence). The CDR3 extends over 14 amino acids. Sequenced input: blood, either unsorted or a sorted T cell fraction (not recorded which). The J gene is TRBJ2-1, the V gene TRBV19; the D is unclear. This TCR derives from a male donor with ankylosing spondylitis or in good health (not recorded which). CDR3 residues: CASSIDPAYNEQFF. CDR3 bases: TGTGCCAGTAGTATCGATCCAGCCTACAATGAGCAGTTCTTC.